Each of the 2 T cell receptor beta chains below was sequenced from the same sample in a study of monozygotic twins with inflammatory bowel disease (dated by TCRdb to the late 2010s). To prepare the library, 5' RACE was applied. Sequenced using an Illumina HiSeq 2500. TCRdb reprocessed the reads, reporting each CDR3 protein sequence once and no DNA. The sample has some 160,000 distinct CDR3 sequences on record. 7.4% of the sample lies in the top ten. Sequenced sample: blood. These TCRs come from a human donor with ulcerative colitis or Crohn's disease, or a healthy co-twin of an affected twin (not recorded which).

The chain couples TRBV29-1 to TRBJ2-3. Germline V lookup: CDR1 SQVTM, CDR2 ANQGSEA. This CDR3 contains 15 residues. The CDR3 spells CSVEPSVPSTDTQYF.

The V and J genes are TRBV5-1 and TRBJ1-3; lacking DNA, the TRBD1 call made by TCRdb goes unchecked. Germline CDR1 reads SGHRS; CDR2 reads YFSETQ. This CDR3 comprises 16 residues. This CDR3 is CASSSKQGLGGNTIYF.